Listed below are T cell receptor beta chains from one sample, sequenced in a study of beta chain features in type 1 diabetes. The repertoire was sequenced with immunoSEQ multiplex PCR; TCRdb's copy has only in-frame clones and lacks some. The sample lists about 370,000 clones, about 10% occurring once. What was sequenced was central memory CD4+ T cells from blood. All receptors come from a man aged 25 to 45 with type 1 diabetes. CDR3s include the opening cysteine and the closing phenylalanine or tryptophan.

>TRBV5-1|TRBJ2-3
CASSFLGQGASDTQYF
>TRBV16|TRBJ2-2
CASSREAGMNTGELFF
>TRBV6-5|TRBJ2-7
CASSYLPGQGGEQYF
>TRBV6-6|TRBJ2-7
CASSSQRETGEQYF
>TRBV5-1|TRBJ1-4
CASSLVTGNNEKLFF
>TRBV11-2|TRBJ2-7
CASSSPGSGSSYEQYF
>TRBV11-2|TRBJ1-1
CATRGSSNTEAFF
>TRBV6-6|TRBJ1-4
CASSFTATNEKLFF
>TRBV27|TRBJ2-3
CASSPTMGGTQYF
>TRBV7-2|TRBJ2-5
CASSSRTPGETQYF
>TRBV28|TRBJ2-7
CASDRGRGEQYF
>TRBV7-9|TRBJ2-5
CASSARQGYQETQYF
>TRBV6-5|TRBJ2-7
CASSRRDRGEQYF
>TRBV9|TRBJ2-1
CASTDNRGLDNEQFF
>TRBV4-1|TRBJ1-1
CASSPFGGTHTEAFF
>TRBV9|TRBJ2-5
CASSPLAVDQETQYF
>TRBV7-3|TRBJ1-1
CASSFTGGAAEAFF
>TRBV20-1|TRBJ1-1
CSGAGNTEAFF
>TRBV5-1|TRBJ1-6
CASSFVSGGTDSPLHF
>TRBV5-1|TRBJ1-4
CASSLARGTNEKLFF
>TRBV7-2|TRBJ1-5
CASSLVNNQPQHF
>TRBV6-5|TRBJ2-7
CASSPSGGGRHEQYF
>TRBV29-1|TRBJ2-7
CSVESSGDEQYF
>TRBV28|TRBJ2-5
CASSLGGRKETQYF
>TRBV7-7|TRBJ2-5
CASSPPGRETQYF
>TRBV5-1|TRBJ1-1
CASSLAENTEAFF